Below are 3 T cell receptor beta chains sequenced from a single sample in a study of identical twins. TCRdb independently ran MiXCR on the 5' RACE reads; one entry per CDR3 protein. The sample shows about 220,000 distinct CDR3 sequences, about 7.5% of them seen only once. These same data were also listed under a study on yellow fever vaccine responses in identical twins.

The sequenced sample was memory (CD45RO+) T cells sorted from blood. All receptors derive from a woman aged 18-29 years in good health.

This clonotype has a count of ten or more. The rearrangement joins TRBV5-1 to TRBJ2-1; 14 nucleotides match TRBD2. The trim removed 4 bases at V and 3 bases at J, leaving 3 bases unmatched. The CDR3 is made up of 16 amino acids. Germline lookup yields CDR1 SGHRS and CDR2 YFSETQ. CDR3 sequence (DNA): TGCGCCAGCAGCGAAGGACTAGCGGGAGGCTACAATGAGCAGTTCTTC. As protein: CASSEGLAGGYNEQFF.

This chain connects TRBV25-1 to TRBJ2-1; 7 positions agree with TRBD1. After removal of 1 base from V and 4 bases from J, the junction contained 7 bases not matched to a gene. Germline V lookup: CDR1 MGHDK, CDR2 SYGVNS. This CDR3 is 16 amino acids long. The CDR3 nucleotides are TGTGCCAGCAGTGAATTAGGGGGACAGAATTACAATGAGCAGTTCTTC. Its protein product is CASSELGGQNYNEQFF.

The chain joins TRBV7-3 to TRBJ2-3, with 12 bases that match TRBD2. V gave up 5 bases and J gave up 4 bases; unmatched junction bases: 7. This CDR3 comprises 16 residues. Germline values: CDR1 SGHTA, CDR2 FQGTGA. The CDR3 protein is CASSPTSGGGADTQYF. The DNA for the CDR3 is TGTGCCAGCAGCCCGACTAGCGGGGGTGGCGCAGATACGCAGTATTTT.